The 26 T cell receptor beta chains below come from one sample, sequenced in a study of T cell changes during pregnancy in multiple sclerosis. TCRdb's copy holds only in-frame clones and misses some; the assay was immunoSEQ multiplex PCR. The repertoire includes tens of thousands of clones, 75% to 90% of them detected once, and about 7% sits in the top ten. Here the sequenced sample was CD8+ T cells from peripheral blood mononuclear cells, taken in the first trimester of pregnancy. The receptors were sampled from a female donor with multiple sclerosis, enrolled in a pregnancy study.

The V call is TRBV6-6, the J call TRBJ2-7, with 10 bases aligning to TRBD2. This CDR3 spans 15 amino acids. From germline, CDR1 is MNHNY and CDR2 SVGAGI (reference sequence). The ends lost 6 bases at V and 0 bases at J; junction bases unmatched: 5. The chain's CDR3 is CASSQLAGSSYEQYF. CDR3 nucleotides: TGTGCCAGCAGCCAACTAGCGGGGAGCTCCTACGAGCAGTACTTC.

This chain uses TRBV2 with TRBJ1-2; D gene unclear. CDR1 is SNHLY and CDR2 is FYNNEI in the germline V gene. The ends were cut back, 3 bases at V and 4 bases at J, with 9 bases in the middle. The CDR3 sequence is 13 residues long. In nucleotides, the CDR3 is TGTGCCAGCAGTGACTTACCGGGCTATGGCTACACCTTC. Amino acid sequence: CASSDLPGYGYTF.

The CDR3: CASSVEGRSGGFSYNEQFF. In nucleotides, the CDR3 is TGTGCCAGCAGCGTAGAGGGTCGGTCAGGGGGCTTCTCCTACAATGAGCAGTTCTTC. This rearrangement joins TRBV9 to TRBJ2-1, with 8 bases lining up with TRBD1. Losses at the gene ends were 0 bases for V and 0 bases for J; bases not matched to a gene: 11. From germline, CDR1 is SGDLS and CDR2 YYNGEE. The CDR3 has 19 residues. The variable domain in full, with the rest retrieved from reference TRBV9 and TRBJ2-1, is DSGVTQTPKHLITATGQRVTLRCSPRSGDLSVYWYQQSLDQGLQFLIQYYNGEERAKGNILERFSAQQFPDLHSELNLSSLELGDSALYFCASSVEGRSGGFSYNEQFFGPGTRLTVL.

The chain has TRBV7-9 and TRBJ2-5; 7 bases line up with TRBD1. This CDR3 is built from 16 residues. CDR1 is SEHNR and CDR2 is FQNEAQ in the germline V gene (reference sequence). Trimming took 2 bases from V and 2 from J; bases not matched to a gene: 8. DNA for the CDR3: TGTGCCAGCAGCTTAAGAACCTCGGGACAGCAAGAGACCCAGTACTTC. Encoded protein: CASSLRTSGQQETQYF.

The CDR3 loop is CASSLAGQGNYNEQFF. The DNA of the CDR3 is TGTGCCAGCAGCCTAGCTGGACAGGGGAACTACAATGAGCAGTTCTTC. J is TRBJ2-1 and V is TRBV6-6, with TRBD1 matching 9 bases. Losses at the gene ends were 6 bases for V and 3 bases for J; bases not matched to a gene: 9. Germline values: CDR1 MNHNY, CDR2 SVGAGI (reference sequence). The CDR3 has 16 amino acids.

The chain combines TRBV9 with TRBJ2-7; D is perhaps TRBD1 (5 bases). From germline, CDR1 is SGDLS and CDR2 YYNGEE. This CDR3 region has 15 residues. Between the trimmed V and J ends, which lost 0 bases and 0 bases, there was a span of 10 bases. CDR3 in DNA: TGTGCCAGCAGCGTAGGCCAGGGAATCTCCTACGAGCAGTACTTC. This translates into CASSVGQGISYEQYF.

The chain carries TRBV27 and TRBJ2-1; TRBD2 agrees at 11 bases. The germline CDR1 and CDR2 sequences are MNHEY and SMNVEV (reference sequence). The CDR3 spans 15 residues. J lost 1 base, V lost 8 bases, and 4 bases had no gene match. For the CDR3, the DNA is TGTGCCAGCGCAATAGCGGGAGGGTCCTACAATGAGCAGTTCTTC. Translated: CASAIAGGSYNEQFF.

This clone was detected only a few times. The V gene is TRBV28, the J gene TRBJ2-1; 10 bases line up with TRBD1. The length of the CDR3 is 20 residues. Trimming at V came to 4 bases and at J to 10 bases, leaving 25 bases not matched to a gene. Germline V gene lookup returns CDR1 MDHEN and CDR2 SYDVKM. DNA of the CDR3: TGTGCCAGCAGTTCACTCGTAGCCCGGGAAACGGACAGGGGGTCCGGGGAGCAGTTCTTC. This gives the protein CASSSLVARETDRGSGEQFF.

The J gene is TRBJ2-1, the V gene TRBV5-5; D not resolved. This CDR3 contains 14 residues. Germline V CDR1 and CDR2: SGHKS, YYEKEE (reference sequence). V lost 2 bases, J lost 4 bases, and 10 bases lay in between. This CDR3 is CASSFSDSYNEQFF. The CDR3 DNA reads TGTGCCAGCAGCTTCAGCGACTCATACAATGAGCAGTTCTTC. The variable domain in full, with the rest retrieved from reference TRBV5-5 and TRBJ2-1, is DAGVTQSPTHLIKTRGQQVTLRCSPISGHKSVSWYQQVLGQGPQFIFQYYEKEERGRGNFPDRFSARQFPNYSSELNVNALLLGDSALYLCASSFSDSYNEQFFGPGTRLTVL.

This chain uses TRBV27 with TRBJ1-3, with D possibly matching TRBD1 (6 bases). V shed 0 bases and J shed 2 bases, with 11 bases lying between them. The germline V gene has CDR1 MNHEY and CDR2 SMNVEV (reference sequence). The CDR3 extends over 16 amino acids. The CDR3 DNA follows: TGTGCCAGCAGTTTATCGGGGCAGGGGCCTGGAAACACCATATATTTT. Encoded protein: CASSLSGQGPGNTIYF.

The CDR3 is CASSQGTGGNSPLHF. The CDR3 DNA is TGTGCCAGCAGCCAAGGGACAGGGGGAAATTCACCCCTCCACTTT. The V and J genes are TRBV4-2 and TRBJ1-6, with 10 bases lining up with TRBD1. This CDR3 has 15 amino acids. The germline V gene encodes CDR1 LGHNA and CDR2 YNFKEQ. V shed 1 base, J shed 7 bases, and the junction held 1 base outside the gene matches.

A few counts support this clone. The chain joins TRBV19 to TRBJ1-5, with TRBD1 matching 7 bases. There are 15 residues in the CDR3. The germline gives CDR1 LNHDA, CDR2 SQIVND (reference sequence). V gave up 5 bases and J gave up 7 bases; unmatched junction bases: 11. In DNA form, the CDR3 reads TGTGCCAGTAGTTGGTCATTGAGGGGGCAACAGCCCCAGCATTTT. It codes for CASSWSLRGQQPQHF.

The chain carries TRBV19 and TRBJ2-1, with a weak D call TRBD2 (5 bases). V was cut by 8 bases and J by 8 bases, with 22 bases left in between. This CDR3 comprises 15 residues. In germline, CDR1 is LNHDA, CDR2 SQIVND (reference sequence). The CDR3 DNA reads as TGTGCCAGTTGGGGTGGTCCATCGGGATCGTATGAGCAGTTCTTC. It encodes CASWGGPSGSYEQFF. Together with reference TRBV19 and TRBJ2-1, the CDR3 gives the full variable domain: DGGITQSPKYLFRKEGQNVTLSCEQNLNHDAMYWYRQDPGQGLRLIYYSQIVNDFQKGDIAEGYSVSREKKESFPLTVTSAQKNPTAFYLCASWGGPSGSYEQFFGPGTRLTVL.

The gene calls are TRBV13 and TRBJ2-7; D might be TRBD1 (6 bases). Germline V CDR1 and CDR2: PRHDT, FYEKMQ (reference sequence). The CDR3 is 15 amino acids. Between the trimmed V and J ends, which lost 2 bases and 2 bases, there was a span of 13 bases. The CDR3 DNA is TGTGCCAGCAGCTTACAGGGGTTACTGCCCTACGAGCAGTACTTC. Its translation: CASSLQGLLPYEQYF.

This rearrangement joins TRBV7-6 to TRBJ2-5; 14 nucleotides match TRBD2. Germline V lookup: CDR1 SGHVS, CDR2 FNYEAQ. The CDR3 length is 19 residues. The V segment lost 4 bases and the J segment 4 bases; nucleotides outside the gene matches: 14. CDR3 loop: CASSSVTSGRALVRETQYF. Here the CDR3 DNA reads TGTGCCAGCAGCTCAGTGACTAGCGGGAGGGCCTTGGTGAGAGAGACCCAGTACTTC.

By sample fraction, this clone is medium-sized (0.01 to 0.1%). V gene TRBV2 combines with J gene TRBJ2-1; possible D gene TRBD2, 5 bases. V was cut by 4 bases and J by 1 base, with 5 bases left in between. The CDR3 sequence is 13 residues long. Germline CDR1 and CDR2: SNHLY and FYNNEI. The CDR3 reads CASSAGSYNEQFF. DNA for the CDR3: TGTGCCAGCAGTGCGGGGTCCTACAATGAGCAGTTCTTC.

The rearrangement uses TRBV4-3 and TRBJ2-3; D possibly corresponds to TRBD2 (5 bases). Germline loops: CDR1 LGHNA, CDR2 YSLEER. Trimming shortened V by 1 base and J by 5 bases, and 13 bases separated the two germline ends. The CDR3 sequence is 15 residues long. Written as DNA, the CDR3 is TGCGCCAGCAGCCAAGTAGCGAGTGCTCAAGATACGCAGTATTTT. It yields the protein CASSQVASAQDTQYF.

This clone was recorded a few times. The chain is built from TRBV19 and TRBJ2-1; 11 positions match TRBD1. There are 16 residues in the CDR3. V was clipped by 5 bases and J by 9 bases; unmatched bases: 12. Germline V CDR1 and CDR2: LNHDA, SQIVND (reference sequence). In DNA form, the CDR3 reads TGTGCCAGTAGTCCCGGGACAGGGGGTCCTCTGGGTGAGCAGTTCTTC. Translating gives CASSPGTGGPLGEQFF.

This sequence joins TRBV14 and TRBJ1-1; D call uncertain. The germline V gene encodes CDR1 SGHDN and CDR2 FVKESK. Trimming cost V 3 bases and J 14 bases, with 22 bases left between them. The CDR3 is 14 residues long. CDR3 amino acids: CASSQGGVIYNPFF. For the CDR3, the DNA is TGTGCCAGCAGCCAGGGCGGGGTTATATACAATCCCTTCTTT.

This clone was observed a few times. This chain joins TRBV6-4 and TRBJ2-1, with 9 nucleotides matching TRBD1. Germline assignment: CDR1 MRHNA and CDR2 SNTAGT. CDR3 length: 15 residues. Unmatched junction bases numbered 0, after V lost 2 bases and J lost 1 base. DNA of the CDR3: TGTGCCAGCAGTGACGGACAGGGGTCCTACAATGAGCAGTTCTTC. It specifies CASSDGQGSYNEQFF.

The V call is TRBV13, the J call TRBJ1-2; 12 bases line up with TRBD1. V trimming: 0 bases; J trimming: 4 bases; junction bases outside the gene matches: 3. Germline CDR1 is PRHDT and CDR2 is FYEKMQ (reference sequence). This CDR3 has 16 residues. CDR3 sequence reads: CASSLGRGQGAYGYTF. In nucleotides, the CDR3 is TGTGCCAGCAGCTTAGGCAGGGGACAGGGGGCCTATGGCTACACCTTC.

The chain links TRBV7-2 to TRBJ1-3; D unclear. V lost 1 base and J lost 0, with 13 bases in between. The CDR3 runs 17 residues. Germline assignment: CDR1 SGHTA and CDR2 FQGNSA. CDR3 nucleotide sequence: TGTGCCAGCAGCTTAGGGATTGGAGCGAACTCTGGAAACACCATATATTTT. Translating it yields CASSLGIGANSGNTIYF.

The chain combines TRBV2 with TRBJ2-1, with 8 bases aligning to TRBD2. This CDR3 contains 15 residues. V lost 8 bases and J lost 4; bases outside the gene matches: 10. Germline V CDR1 and CDR2: SNHLY, FYNNEI. For the CDR3, the DNA is TGTGCCAGCCGTGCCGGGACTAGTTCTTACAATGAGCAGTTCTTC. Its protein product is CASRAGTSSYNEQFF.

This chain uses TRBV7-9 with TRBJ1-4; D not resolved. CDR3 length equals 13 residues. Germline lookup yields CDR1 SEHNR and CDR2 FQNEAQ (reference sequence). V was clipped by 5 bases and J by 8 bases, with 12 bases between them. CDR3 amino acids: CASSRGGGEKLFF. The CDR3 bases are TGTGCCAGCAGCCGCGGTGGAGGGGAAAAACTGTTTTTT.

This clone was seen once. CDR3 in amino acids: CASGSNNEQFF. CDR3 nucleotides: TGTGCCAGCGGGAGCAACAATGAGCAGTTCTTC. V usage is TRBV2 and J usage is TRBJ2-1; tentative D call: TRBD2 (5 bases). Germline V gene data show CDR1 as SNHLY and CDR2 as FYNNEI. The length of the CDR3 is 11 residues. Trimming shortened V by 8 bases and J by 5 bases, and 7 bases separated the two germline ends.

V gene TRBV10-1 combines with J gene TRBJ1-5; 7 nucleotides match TRBD1. The germline CDR1 and CDR2 sequences are WNHNN and SYGVQD (reference sequence). The V and J ends lost 3 bases and 5 bases, in that order; junction bases with no gene match: 13. This CDR3 is 17 amino acids long. CDR3 nucleotides: TGCGCCAGCAGTGACGACAGGGACCGAGCAAGGGATCAGCCCCAGCATTTT. It translates to CASSDDRDRARDQPQHF.